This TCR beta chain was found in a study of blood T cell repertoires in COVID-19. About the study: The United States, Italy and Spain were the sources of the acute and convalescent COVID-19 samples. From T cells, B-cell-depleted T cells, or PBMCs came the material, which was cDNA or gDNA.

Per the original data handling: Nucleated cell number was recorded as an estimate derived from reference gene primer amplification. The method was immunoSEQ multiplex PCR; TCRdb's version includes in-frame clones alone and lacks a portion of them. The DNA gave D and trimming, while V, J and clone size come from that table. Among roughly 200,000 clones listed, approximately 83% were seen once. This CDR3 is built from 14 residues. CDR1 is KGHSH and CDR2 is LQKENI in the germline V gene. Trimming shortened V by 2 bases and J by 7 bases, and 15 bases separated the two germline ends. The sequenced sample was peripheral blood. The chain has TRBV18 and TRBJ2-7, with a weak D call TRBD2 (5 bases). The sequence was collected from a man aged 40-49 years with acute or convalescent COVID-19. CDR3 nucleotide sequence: TGTGCCAGCTCACCAAACTGGGAGAGTCCGGAGCAGTACTTC. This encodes CASSPNWESPEQYF.